The rows below give T cell receptor beta chains drawn from one sample of a study of cytomegalovirus exposure and HLA in healthy donors. Sequencing was performed with immunoSEQ multiplex PCR; in TCRdb, only in-frame clones are kept and a portion is missing. The sample includes 65,000 to 90,000 clones, about two thirds of them seen just once. Sequenced input: PBMCs. These receptors all stem from a woman in her thirties or forties in good health and CMV-seropositive. Each CDR3 is given with its conserved first and last residue. D genes are given only for firm matches. The size field is filled for only some rows; it gives once, few, many or a size class.

>NA|TRBJ2-2|TRBD1|TRBV29-1
TGCAGCGTTGAGAGAGGGGGCCACACCGGGGAGCTGTTTTTT
CSVERGGHTGELFF
>NA|TRBJ2-7|NA|TRBV6-1
TGTGCCAGCAGTGAAGTTAGCCCCCCTTGGGAGCAGTACTTC
CASSEVSPPWEQYF
>NA|TRBJ2-7|TRBD1|TRBV10-3
TGTGCCATCAGGGGGGACAGGGGGACCTACGAGCAGTACTTC
CAIRGDRGTYEQYF
>NA|TRBJ1-2|TRBD1|TRBV5-5
TGTGCCAGCAGCCCAGGACAGGGGGCGAACTATGGCTACACCTTC
CASSPGQGANYGYTF
>NA|TRBJ1-1|NA|TRBV5-6
TGTGCCAGCAGCCCCGGCCTTGGGGGAGGCGGTGAAGCTTTCTTT
CASSPGLGGGGEAFF
>NA|TRBJ2-2|TRBD2|TRBV4-2
TGTGCCAGCAGCCCTTTAGCGGGGGACAGCGGGGAGCTGTTTTTT
CASSPLAGDSGELFF
>NA|TRBJ1-5|TRBD1|TRBV18
TGTGCCAGCTCACTGGGACAGGGTAATCAGCCCCAGCATTTT
CASSLGQGNQPQHF
>NA|TRBJ2-5|NA|TRBV7-9
TGTGCCAGCAGTTCGGGTTTTGGAGGAGAGACCCAGTACTTC
CASSSGFGGETQYF
>NA|TRBJ2-1|TRBD1|TRBV7-7
TGTGCCAGCAGCTCCGGGACAGGGGAGGGGAATGAGCAGTTCTTC
CASSSGTGEGNEQFF
>NA|TRBJ2-2|TRBD1|TRBV7-9
TGTGCCAGCAGGTATTCCGGGACAGGGGTCACCGGGGAGCTGTTTTTT
CASRYSGTGVTGELFF
>NA|TRBJ1-6|NA|TRBV9
TGTGCCAGCAGCGCGGAACCGGGACACGGACTTTCACCCCTCCACTTT
CASSAEPGHGLSPLHF
>NA|TRBJ2-3|TRBD2|TRBV5-6
TGTGCCAGCGGGAGGGGCCGCACAGATACGCAGTATTTT
CASGRGRTDTQYF
>NA|TRBJ2-7|NA|TRBV2
TGTGCCAGCAGTGAGGGCAGCCATACCGAGCAGTACTTC
CASSEGSHTEQYF
>NA|TRBJ2-6|TRBD1|TRBV2
TGTGCCAGCTCAAGGGACAGGGTCTACTCTGGGGCCAACGTCCTGACTTTC
CASSRDRVYSGANVLTF
>NA|TRBJ2-5|NA|TRBV7-7
TGTGCCAGCAGCCGGGACTATCAGGGGGCGCAGACCCAGTACTTC
CASSRDYQGAQTQYF
>NA|TRBJ1-2|TRBD1|TRBV5-1
TGCGCCAGCAGCGAAGGGGGGACAGGGTCCTATGGCTACACCTTC
CASSEGGTGSYGYTF
>NA|TRBJ1-5|NA|TRBV6-5
TGTGCCAGCACCGGCGGGAACAATCAGCCCCAGCATTTT
CASTGGNNQPQHF
>NA|TRBJ1-6|TRBD1|TRBV19
TGTGCCAGTAGTAATCGGGACAGATTTCACCTCCACTTT
CASSNRDRFHLHF
>NA|TRBJ1-5|NA|TRBV19
TGTGCCAGCTGGGGGGAAGAGGACAATCAGCCCCAGCATTTT
CASWGEEDNQPQHF
>few|TRBJ1-3|TRBD1|TRBV5-1
TGCGCCAGCACCGACAGGGGGTCTGGAAACACCATATATTTT
CASTDRGSGNTIYF
>NA|TRBJ1-2|NA|TRBV5-1
TGCGCCAGCAGTCTTGGGGCCAGGCCCGAGTATGGCTACACCTTC
CASSLGARPEYGYTF
>once|TRBJ2-1|NA|TRBV6-5
TGTGCCAGCATCCCGGCCGGGGTACGGCAGTTCTTC
CASIPAGVRQFF
>NA|TRBJ1-2|NA|TRBV9
TGTGCCAGCAGCGTCTCCAACTATGGCTACACCTTC
CASSVSNYGYTF
>NA|TRBJ2-1|NA|TRBV29-1
TGCAGCGTTGAAGAACCACAGTCCTACAATGAGCAGTTCTTC
CSVEEPQSYNEQFF
>NA|TRBJ2-5|TRBD1|TRBV9
TGTGCCAGCAGCGTGGGGACAGGGAGGGAGACCCAGTACTTC
CASSVGTGRETQYF
>NA|TRBJ2-6|NA|TRBV6-1
TGTGCCAGCAGTGGCAGGCCGAGCTCTGGGGCCAACGTCCTGACTTTC
CASSGRPSSGANVLTF
>NA|TRBJ1-4|NA|TRBV29-1
TGCAGCGTACGCCTCGGAGGGCCCCTCGAAAAACTGTTTTTT
CSVRLGGPLEKLFF
>NA|TRBJ1-4|TRBD1|TRBV7-2
TGTGCCAGCAGCCAGGACAGGGCTAATGAAAAACTGTTTTTT
CASSQDRANEKLFF
>NA|TRBJ2-2|TRBD1|TRBV5-4
TGTGCCAGCAGCAGGGGACAGGGGTCGAACACCGGGGAGCTGTTTTTT
CASSRGQGSNTGELFF
>NA|TRBJ1-5|NA|TRBV18
TGTGCCAGCTCAGAGGGATCTGGGGGCTTCGGCAATCAGCCCCAGCATTTT
CASSEGSGGFGNQPQHF
>few|TRBJ1-1|TRBD1|TRBV19
TGTGCCAGTAGTTCGACAGGGGACACTGAAGCTTTCTTT
CASSSTGDTEAFF
>NA|TRBJ1-2|TRBD1|TRBV15
TGTGCCACCAGCAGAGATCCCCGGGACAGTAACTATGGCTACACCTTC
CATSRDPRDSNYGYTF
>NA|TRBJ2-5|TRBD1|TRBV5-1
TGCGCCAGCAGCGGAGCCGGGACAGGGGAGACCCAGTACTTC
CASSGAGTGETQYF
>NA|TRBJ1-5|NA|TRBV6-1
TGTGCCAGCAGTGAAATTGCGGGAGTTCGACATCAGCCCCAGCATTTT
CASSEIAGVRHQPQHF
>NA|TRBJ1-2|NA|TRBV11-3
TGTGCCAGCAGCTTAGTAGGGGCAGGTGGCTACACCTTC
CASSLVGAGGYTF
>NA|TRBJ2-3|NA|TRBV5-1
TGCGCCAGCAGCTTTGGTGCTCCAGCGGATACGCAGTATTTT
CASSFGAPADTQYF
>NA|TRBJ2-5|TRBD2|TRBV14
TGTGCCAGCAGCCTCCTAGCGGGCCGACAAGAGACCCAGTACTTC
CASSLLAGRQETQYF